The rows below give T cell receptor beta chains drawn from one sample of a study of early T cells in non-severe SARS-CoV-2 infection. TCRdb passed the 5' RACE reads through MiXCR, listing each CDR3 protein once. The sample gives 68,000 or so distinct CDR3 sequences, roughly 13% of which show up once; around 4.5% is in the top ten. The sample comprised whole blood. These receptors all come from an adult who was a healthcare worker with PCR-confirmed SARS-CoV-2 infection or an uninfected control (not recorded which). Each CDR3 is given with its conserved first and last residue. The order of the fields is V gene, clone size, D gene, J gene, CDR3 DNA, CDR3 protein. A D gene is named only where the DNA matches it firmly. Only some rows state a clone size, as once, few, many or a class for expanded clones.

>TRBV7-9|.|TRBD1|TRBJ2-5
TGTGCCAGCAGCCGCCGGACAGGGTTGTCGGAGACCCAGTACTTC
CASSRRTGLSETQYF
>TRBV20-1|few|TRBD1|TRBJ1-2
TGCAGTGCTAGAGATAACAGGGGCTATGGCTACACCTTC
CSARDNRGYGYTF
>TRBV20-1|few|.|TRBJ1-1
TGCAGTGCCGGTGGGCGGGCGACAAACACTGAAGCTTTCTTT
CSAGGRATNTEAFF
>TRBV30|.|.|TRBJ1-3
TGTGCCTGGAGTCGAGGGGATTCTGGAAACACCATATATTTT
CAWSRGDSGNTIYF
>TRBV12-3/TRBV12-4|.|.|TRBJ1-2
TGTGCCAGCAGTTCCAGGTTCCAGGGCTATGGCTACACCTTC
CASSSRFQGYGYTF
>TRBV25-1|.|TRBD2|TRBJ2-5
TGTGCCAGCAGTGAATTAGGACTAGCGGGGGAGCAAGAGACCCAGTACTTC
CASSELGLAGEQETQYF
>TRBV4-2|few|TRBD1|TRBJ1-1
TGTGCCAGCAGCCGACAACTACGGACAGGGGTGAACACTGAAGCTTTCTTT
CASSRQLRTGVNTEAFF
>TRBV4-3|many|.|TRBJ1-2
TGCGCCAGCAGCCAAGATCGGGGGGCTGCCTATGGCTACACCTTC
CASSQDRGAAYGYTF
>TRBV20-1|many|.|TRBJ2-7
TGCAGTGCTCAGAAGGGCGTTCAGGTAGCCTACGAGCAGTACTTC
CSAQKGVQVAYEQYF
>TRBV7-9|few|.|TRBJ2-2
TGTGCCAGCAGCTTAGCGGCAGGCGCCCTGAACACCGGGGAGCTGTTTTTT
CASSLAAGALNTGELFF
>TRBV20-1|many|TRBD1|TRBJ1-4
TGCAGTGCCACCAGGTCAGGGGGAACCGTTGAAAAACTGTTTTTT
CSATRSGGTVEKLFF
>TRBV9|.|TRBD2|TRBJ2-7
TGTGCCAGCAGCGTAGATGGGGGGGAGCCCCAGCACGAGCAGTACTTC
CASSVDGGEPQHEQYF
>TRBV30|few|.|TRBJ2-3
TGTGCCTGGAGTCCGACGATAATCGGGCAGTATTTT
CAWSPTIIGQYF
>TRBV20-1|few|TRBD1|TRBJ2-1
TGCAGTGCTAGGGGAGACAGGGGGTACAATGAGCAGTTCTTC
CSARGDRGYNEQFF
>TRBV11-2|.|.|TRBJ1-2
TGTGCCAGCACCCTGGCGGCTAACTATGGCTACACCTTC
CASTLAANYGYTF
>TRBV18|many|TRBD1|TRBJ2-1
TGTGCCAGCTCACCCACCGAAGGACAGGGGGCGCGCAATGAGCAGTTCTTC
CASSPTEGQGARNEQFF
>TRBV12-3/TRBV12-4|many|TRBD1|TRBJ1-1
TGTGCCAGCAACCACAGGGGGCTTCACACTGAAGCTTTCTTT
CASNHRGLHTEAFF
>TRBV10-3|many|.|TRBJ1-1
TGTGCCATCAGTGAGGGCAGGGAGGTGGAAACTGAAGCTTTCTTT
CAISEGREVETEAFF
>TRBV14|few|.|TRBJ2-7
TGTGCCAGCAGCAAGACACGGACCCTGATTGCTTTCTCCTACGAGCAGTACTTC
CASSKTRTLIAFSYEQYF
>TRBV12-3/TRBV12-4|.|.|TRBJ2-7
TGTGCCAGCAGTGGGGACTCCTACGAGCAGTACTTC
CASSGDSYEQYF
>TRBV5-6|few|.|TRBJ1-1
TGTGCCAGCAGCTTGCGATGGCCGGGCTCCTCAGAGAACACTGAAGCTTTCTTT
CASSLRWPGSSENTEAFF
>TRBV20-1|.|.|TRBJ1-1
TGCAGTGCTGAGGGGAGGGCGAACACTGAAGCTTTCTTT
CSAEGRANTEAFF
>TRBV20-1|few|TRBD1|TRBJ2-5
TGCAGTGCTAGAGATGTGACGACAGGGGAGACCCAGTACTTC
CSARDVTTGETQYF
>TRBV30|.|.|TRBJ2-6
TGTGCCTGGAGGGGGGGCTCTGGGGCCAACGTCCTGACTTTC
CAWRGGSGANVLTF
>TRBV7-9|many|.|TRBJ1-4
TGTGCCAGCATACAGGGCAATAATGAAAAACTGTTTTTT
CASIQGNNEKLFF
>TRBV5-5|.|.|TRBJ2-2
TGTGCCAGCAGCTTCGTTCCAAACACCGGGGAGCTGTTTTTT
CASSFVPNTGELFF